The 14 T cell receptor beta chains presented below share a single source sample, sequenced in a study of cytomegalovirus exposure and HLA in healthy donors. Use of 60 Vbeta and 13 Jbeta primers characterized the PCR. TCRdb's table, derived via immunoSEQ multiplex PCR, lists solely in-frame clones and lacks some. This table holds 140,000 to 150,000 clones, about 81% found once. Sequencing was performed on PBMCs. The origin of the receptors is a man younger than 40 in good health and CMV-seronegative.

This clone was counted between two and nine times. The V gene is TRBV4-1, the J gene TRBJ2-3, with D possibly TRBD2 on 6 matching bases. The CDR3 has 15 amino acids. Germline CDR1 is MGHRA and CDR2 is YSYEKL. V was cut by 1 base and J by 6 bases, with 14 bases left in between. Here the CDR3 reads CASSQGIAAWDTQYF. The CDR3 nucleotides are TGCGCCAGCAGCCAAGGAATAGCGGCCTGGGATACGCAGTATTTT.

The V gene is TRBV7-8, the J gene TRBJ2-3; perhaps TRBD2 as D (5 bases). CDR3 length: 15 amino acids. The germline V gene has CDR1 SGHVS and CDR2 FQNEAQ. Trimming took off 1 base at V and 2 bases at J, with 10 bases between the two ends. CDR3 sequence: CASSLVGGVTDTQYF. The CDR3 DNA reads as TGTGCCAGCAGCTTAGTTGGAGGAGTCACAGATACGCAGTATTTT.

The DNA for the CDR3 is TGTGCCAGCAGCTCTGACAGGGGAGAGGCTTTCTTT. It translates to CASSSDRGEAFF. V gene TRBV7-6 combines with J gene TRBJ1-1; 8 positions match TRBD1. Germline V lookup: CDR1 SGHVS, CDR2 FNYEAQ. J gave up 11 bases and V 4 bases, and 6 bases lay outside the gene matches. The CDR3 is made up of 12 amino acids.

The chain recombines TRBV5-6 with TRBJ2-1, with D maybe TRBD2 (7 bases). Between the trimmed V and J ends, which lost 4 bases and 4 bases, there was a span of 18 bases. Germline CDR1 SGHDT, CDR2 YYEEEE. The CDR3 has 16 amino acids. The CDR3 loop reads CASSGRGRIPYNEQFF. The CDR3 DNA sequence: TGTGCCAGCAGCGGGAGGGGGAGGATCCCATACAATGAGCAGTTCTTC.

The chain uses TRBV10-3 and TRBJ2-5, with D possibly matching TRBD1 (5 bases). The ends were cut back, 0 bases at V and 8 bases at J, with 7 bases in the middle. The CDR3 is 12 residues long. CDR1 is ENHRY and CDR2 is SYGVKD in the germline V gene. CDR3 residues: CAISESGPTQYF. CDR3 bases: TGTGCCATCAGTGAGTCGGGGCCTACCCAGTACTTC.

A few counts support this clone. This chain connects TRBV6-5 to TRBJ1-1, with no clear D. The CDR3 covers 11 residues. Germline CDR1 MNHEY, CDR2 SVGAGI. The V end lost 4 bases, the J end lost 7 bases, and 7 bases lay between the germline ends. This CDR3 is CASSSTVEAFF. The CDR3, as DNA: TGTGCCAGCAGTTCCACAGTTGAAGCTTTCTTT.

V usage is TRBV2 and J usage is TRBJ1-1, with 9 positions matching TRBD1. The trim removed 7 bases at V and 1 base at J, leaving 7 bases unmatched. CDR3 length equals 15 residues. CDR1 and CDR2 (germline): SNHLY, FYNNEI. The CDR3 region is CASNGQGISNTEAFF. The CDR3 DNA follows: TGTGCCAGCAACGGACAGGGGATTTCGAACACTGAAGCTTTCTTT. The full variable domain, completed using reference TRBV2 and TRBJ1-1, is EPEVTQTPSHQVTQMGQEVILRCVPISNHLYFYWYRQILGQKVEFLVSFYNNEISEKSEIFDDQFSVERPDGSNFTLKIRSTKLEDSAMYFCASNGQGISNTEAFFGQGTRLTVV.

The chain employs TRBV9 and TRBJ1-3; a weak D match, TRBD1 (5 bases). The CDR3 spans 16 residues. Germline V gene lookup returns CDR1 SGDLS and CDR2 YYNGEE. V was clipped by 3 bases and J by 0 bases, with 13 bases between them. This chain's CDR3 is CASSADSYASGNTIYF. The CDR3 nucleotides read TGTGCCAGCAGCGCAGACAGTTACGCCTCTGGAAACACCATATATTTT.

The gene calls are TRBV6-1 and TRBJ2-3; perhaps TRBD1 as D (6 bases). The CDR3 is made up of 16 amino acids. Germline CDR1 is MNHNS and CDR2 is SASEGT. Trimming pared 3 bases from V and 5 bases from J, leaving 18 bases between. The DNA for the CDR3 is TGTGCCAGCAGTGACCGCCCGGACAGAAGAGAAGATACGCAGTATTTT. This gives the protein CASSDRPDRREDTQYF.

This clone has ten or more counts. Here the CDR3 reads CASSLGGPQGHYGYTF. CDR3 coding DNA: TGTGCCAGCAGCTTAGGGGGCCCACAGGGGCACTATGGCTACACCTTC. The rearrangement joins TRBV7-9 to TRBJ1-2; 7 positions agree with TRBD1. This CDR3 comprises 16 residues. Trimming took 1 base from V and 3 from J; bases not matched to a gene: 8. Germline V gene data show CDR1 as SEHNR and CDR2 as FQNEAQ (reference sequence).

V is TRBV7-2 and J is TRBJ2-5; 8 bases agree with TRBD2. The CDR3 loop spans 15 amino acids. Looked up from germline, CDR1 is SGHTA and CDR2 is FQGNSA. Trimming took 5 bases from V and 5 from J; bases not matched to a gene: 10. CDR3 region: CASSPSGGGRETQYF. In DNA form, the CDR3 reads TGTGCCAGCAGCCCCTCCGGGGGGGGGCGGGAGACCCAGTACTTC.

The chain recombines TRBV30 with TRBJ2-6; D possibly corresponds to TRBD1 (6 bases). The CDR3 totals 18 residues. The germline V gene encodes CDR1 GTSNPN and CDR2 SVGIG (reference sequence). Trimming stripped 6 bases from V and 1 base from J, with 22 bases between. The CDR3 DNA reads TGTGCCTGTTCACGGGATCCAGGGGTGGGTTCTGGGGCCAACGTCCTGACTTTC. Translating gives CACSRDPGVGSGANVLTF.

This clone was recorded a few times. This rearrangement joins TRBV5-1 to TRBJ2-3; 10 bases match TRBD2. Germline lookup yields CDR1 SGHRS and CDR2 YFSETQ. The CDR3 has 17 residues. The V gene end was trimmed by 0 bases and the J gene end by 6 bases; junction bases not matched to a gene: 10. The CDR3, as DNA: TGCGCCAGCAGCTTGGCCCCCGGAGCGGGAGGGCCGGATACGCAGTATTTT. This encodes CASSLAPGAGGPDTQYF. The whole variable domain, remainder taken from reference TRBV5-1 and TRBJ2-3, is KAGVTQTPRYLIKTRGQQVTLSCSPISGHRSVSWYQQTPGQGLQFLFEYFSETQRNKGNFPGRFSGRQFSNSRSEMNVSTLELGDSALYLCASSLAPGAGGPDTQYFGPGTRLTVL.

This rearrangement joins TRBV29-1 to TRBJ1-1; D possibly corresponds to TRBD1 (6 bases). This CDR3 spans 14 amino acids. Germline-derived CDR1 and CDR2 are SQVTM and ANQGSEA. Trimming left V 6 bases short and J 1 base short, with 15 bases between. CDR3 coding DNA: TGCAGCGTCTGGGTGGGGGCCCAGAACACTGAAGCTTTCTTT. Residues: CSVWVGAQNTEAFF.